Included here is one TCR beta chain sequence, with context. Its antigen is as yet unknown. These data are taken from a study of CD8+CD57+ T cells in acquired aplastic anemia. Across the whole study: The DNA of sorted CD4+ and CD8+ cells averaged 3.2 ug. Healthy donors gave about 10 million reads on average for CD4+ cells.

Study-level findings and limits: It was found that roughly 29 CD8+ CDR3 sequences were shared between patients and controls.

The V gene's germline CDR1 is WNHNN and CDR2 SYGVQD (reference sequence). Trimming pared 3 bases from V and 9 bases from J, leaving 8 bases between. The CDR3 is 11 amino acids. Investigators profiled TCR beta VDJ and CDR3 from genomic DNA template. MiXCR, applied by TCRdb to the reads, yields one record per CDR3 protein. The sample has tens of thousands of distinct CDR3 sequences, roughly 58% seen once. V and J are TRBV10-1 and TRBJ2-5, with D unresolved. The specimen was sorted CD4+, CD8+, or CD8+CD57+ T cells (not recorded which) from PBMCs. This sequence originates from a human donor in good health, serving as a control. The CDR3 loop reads CASSEDEPQYF. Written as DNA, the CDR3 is TGCGCCAGCAGTGAAGATGAGCCCCAGTACTTC.